The entry that follows covers one T cell receptor (beta chain) sequence. The target antigen is unknown. The sample comes from a study of T-cell memory formation after mild COVID-19. Across the whole study: The TCR clusters were mostly specific to one donor.

MiXCR, run by TCRdb on the 5' RACE reads, gives a single entry per CDR3 protein. The top ten hold approximately 12% of the sample, which has some 330,000 distinct CDR3 sequences, around 21% seen once. This CDR3 has 16 residues. Losses at the gene ends were 5 bases for V and 12 bases for J; bases not matched to a gene: 17. From germline, CDR1 is SGHTA and CDR2 FQGNSA. Findings of the study overall: Clones that got smaller from day 15 to 85 had even CD4/CD8, while clones growing later tipped toward CD4+. Contracting CD4+ clones sat mainly in CM and EM; CD8+ in EMRA.

The source of this sequence is an adult woman who had mild COVID-19 (a few samples of this study predate the infection). Cell type and time point are not known. The gene calls are TRBV7-2 and TRBJ2-1, with 9 bases that match TRBD1. The sequenced sample was PBMCs or a T cell subset sorted from them (not recorded which). The CDR3 loop reads CASSPQAPGQGGSQFF. CDR3 DNA: TGTGCCAGCAGCCCTCAAGCCCCGGGACAGGGCGGTTCGCAGTTCTTC.